Listed below are T cell receptor beta chains from one sample, sequenced in a study of T cell changes during pregnancy in multiple sclerosis. Libraries were prepared by immunoSEQ multiplex PCR; TCRdb keeps only in-frame clonotypes and omits some of them. The sample lists 85,000 to 110,000 clones, roughly 93% occurring once. The sequencing used peripheral blood, collected after pregnancy. The receptors shown here come from a female donor with multiple sclerosis, enrolled in a pregnancy study. The CDR3 runs from the conserved cysteine through the conserved F or W. D genes are given only for firm matches. Only part of the rows carry a size: once, few, many, or a class if the clone is expanded.

j_call clone_size v_call d_call cdr3_nt cdr3_aa
TRBJ2-1 . TRBV5-4 . TGTGCCAGCAGCTCTGGAGGGAACAATGAGCAGTTCTTC CASSSGGNNEQFF
TRBJ2-1 . TRBV19 TRBD1 TGTGCCAGTAGTATAGACACCGGGACAGGGGGGTTCTTC CASSIDTGTGGFF
TRBJ2-1 . TRBV18 TRBD2 TGTGCCAGCTCCCCTCTCCTAGCGGATGTGGCCTACAATGAGCAGTTCTTC CASSPLLADVAYNEQFF
TRBJ1-5 . TRBV2 TRBD1 TGTGCCAGCAGTACAGGGGACAATCAGCCCCAGCATTTT CASSTGDNQPQHF
TRBJ2-1 . TRBV5-1 TRBD2 TGCGCCAGCAGCCCGACTGCGGGGGGAAACAATGAGCAGTTCTTC CASSPTAGGNNEQFF
TRBJ1-1 . TRBV5-1 TRBD1 TGCGCCAGCAGCGACAGGGGGCATGAAGCTTTCTTT CASSDRGHEAFF
TRBJ2-1 . TRBV2 . TGTGCCAGCAGAAAACCGGGACAGAAGGGCCTAGCGACAGATGAGCAGTTCTTC CASRKPGQKGLATDEQFF
TRBJ2-7 few TRBV18 . TGTGCCAGCTCATACACAGAGGAGCAGTACTTC CASSYTEEQYF
TRBJ1-1 . TRBV10-3 TRBD1 TGTGCCATCAGTGACGGGGACAGGGGCACTGAAGCTTTCTTT CAISDGDRGTEAFF
TRBJ2-7 . TRBV6-1 TRBD2 TGTGCCAGCAGTGGGCTAGCGGGCACCTACGAGCAGTACTTC CASSGLAGTYEQYF
TRBJ2-5 . TRBV19 . TGTGCCAGTAGTATAGTTAAGGGGGGGCAAGAGACCCAGTACTTC CASSIVKGGQETQYF
TRBJ2-6 . TRBV6-6 . TGTGCCAGCAGTAGGGGTGCCGGGGCCAACGTCCTGACTTTC CASSRGAGANVLTF
TRBJ2-3 . TRBV10-3 TRBD2 TGTGCCATCTCGCAGCGGGGGAACACAGATACGCAGTATTTT CAISQRGNTDTQYF
TRBJ2-2 . TRBV30 . TGTGCCTGGAGTCCCCCCAGCGTCAACAGGGCCACCGGGGAGCTGTTTTTT CAWSPPSVNRATGELFF
TRBJ2-7 . TRBV28 TRBD2 TGTGCCAGCACTAGCGGGAGAATGTACGAGCAGTACTTC CASTSGRMYEQYF
TRBJ2-7 . TRBV7-9 TRBD2 TGTGCCAGCAGCTTAGGTGCTAGCGGGGCGGACGAGCAGTACTTC CASSLGASGADEQYF